This is a list of T cell receptor beta chains from one sample in a study of blood T cells in healthy people across ages. TCRdb re-analysed the 5' RACE reads in MiXCR, keeping a single row per CDR3 protein. There are 700,000 or so distinct CDR3 sequences in the sample; around 38% occur only once, and around 30% lies in the top ten. The sample comprised blood. The source is a man older than 75 in good health. The CDR3 runs from the conserved cysteine through the conserved F or W. Each record gives: V gene, clone size, D gene, J gene, CDR3 protein, CDR3 DNA. D genes are given only for firm matches. Clone size is not always given. Where it is, it says once, few, many or a class for expanded clones.

V gene: TRBV7-9; clone size: -; D gene: TRBD2; J gene: TRBJ2-1; CDR3 protein: CASRGLAGEHEQFF; CDR3 DNA: TGTGCCAGCAGGGGGCTAGCGGGAGAACATGAGCAGTTCTTC
V gene: TRBV10-3; clone size: -; D gene: -; J gene: TRBJ2-3; CDR3 protein: CAISELGPRRSTDTQYF; CDR3 DNA: TGTGCCATCAGTGAGTTGGGCCCTAGAAGGAGCACAGATACGCAGTATTTT
V gene: TRBV11-1; clone size: -; D gene: TRBD1; J gene: TRBJ2-4; CDR3 protein: CASSRRDRGMYEQYF; CDR3 DNA: TGTGCCAGCAGCCGCCGGGACAGGGGTATGTATGAGCAGTACTTC
V gene: TRBV18; clone size: -; D gene: -; J gene: TRBJ1-2; CDR3 protein: CASPPTPSNYGYTF; CDR3 DNA: TGTGCCAGCCCACCGACTCCGAGTAACTATGGCTACACCTTC
V gene: TRBV12-3/TRBV12-4; clone size: -; D gene: TRBD1; J gene: TRBJ2-7; CDR3 protein: CASSFLWTGEQYF; CDR3 DNA: TGTGCCAGCAGTTTCCTCTGGACAGGCGAGCAGTACTTC
V gene: TRBV15; clone size: few; D gene: TRBD2; J gene: TRBJ2-1; CDR3 protein: CATSQTRASGRVDEQFF; CDR3 DNA: TGTGCCACCAGCCAAACACGCGCTAGCGGGAGGGTGGATGAGCAGTTCTTC
V gene: TRBV11-2; clone size: -; D gene: TRBD2; J gene: TRBJ2-3; CDR3 protein: CASSKLAGISTDTQYF; CDR3 DNA: TGTGCCAGCAGCAAGCTAGCGGGGATAAGCACAGATACGCAGTATTTT
V gene: TRBV29-1; clone size: few; D gene: -; J gene: TRBJ2-2; CDR3 protein: CSVIANTGELFF; CDR3 DNA: TGCAGCGTTATCGCAAACACCGGGGAGCTGTTTTTT
V gene: TRBV4-1; clone size: -; D gene: TRBD1; J gene: TRBJ2-7; CDR3 protein: CASSQTGTAAYEQYF; CDR3 DNA: TGCGCCAGCAGCCAAACCGGGACAGCAGCCTACGAGCAGTACTTC
V gene: TRBV12-5; clone size: -; D gene: -; J gene: TRBJ2-2; CDR3 protein: CASGLGRGTGELFF; CDR3 DNA: TGTGCTAGTGGTTTGGGAAGGGGCACCGGGGAGCTGTTTTTT
V gene: TRBV7-2; clone size: few; D gene: -; J gene: TRBJ1-6; CDR3 protein: CASSLVGGTNSPLHF; CDR3 DNA: TGTGCCAGCAGCTTAGTAGGGGGAACGAATTCACCCCTCCACTTT
V gene: TRBV7-9; clone size: -; D gene: -; J gene: TRBJ2-7; CDR3 protein: CASSLNMREQYF; CDR3 DNA: TGTGCCAGCAGCTTAAATATGCGCGAGCAGTACTTC
V gene: TRBV20-1; clone size: -; D gene: -; J gene: TRBJ2-6; CDR3 protein: CSARFRAKSGANVLTF; CDR3 DNA: TGCAGTGCTAGATTCAGGGCCAAGTCTGGGGCCAACGTCCTGACTTTC
V gene: TRBV30; clone size: -; D gene: -; J gene: TRBJ1-5; CDR3 protein: CAWSTNTGTWPQHF; CDR3 DNA: TGTGCCTGGAGTACAAATACAGGGACTTGGCCCCAGCATTTT
V gene: TRBV7-2; clone size: many; D gene: TRBD2; J gene: TRBJ2-7; CDR3 protein: CASSLAGGTSYEQYF; CDR3 DNA: TGTGCCAGCAGCTTAGCGGGGGGGACCTCCTACGAGCAGTACTTC
V gene: TRBV5-8; clone size: -; D gene: TRBD2; J gene: TRBJ2-5; CDR3 protein: CASRRLAGGGETQYF; CDR3 DNA: TGTGCCAGCAGAAGACTAGCGGGGGGTGGAGAGACCCAGTACTTC
V gene: TRBV24-1; clone size: -; D gene: -; J gene: TRBJ1-1; CDR3 protein: CATSEGPNTEAFF; CDR3 DNA: TGTGCCACCAGTGAGGGCCCGAACACTGAAGCTTTCTTT
V gene: TRBV9; clone size: -; D gene: -; J gene: TRBJ2-1; CDR3 protein: CASSVACWRSAYNEQFF; CDR3 DNA: TGTGCCAGCAGCGTAGCTTGTTGGCGGAGCGCCTACAATGAGCAGTTCTTC
V gene: TRBV12-3/TRBV12-4; clone size: few; D gene: TRBD1; J gene: TRBJ2-1; CDR3 protein: CASSFGTAGDEQFF; CDR3 DNA: TGTGCCAGCAGTTTTGGGACAGCTGGGGATGAGCAGTTCTTC
V gene: TRBV7-2; clone size: many; D gene: -; J gene: TRBJ2-7; CDR3 protein: CASKLGGMAYEQYF; CDR3 DNA: TGTGCCAGCAAGCTGGGGGGTATGGCCTACGAGCAGTACTTC
V gene: TRBV29-1; clone size: many; D gene: -; J gene: TRBJ2-3; CDR3 protein: CSVETGSSPDTQYF; CDR3 DNA: TGCAGCGTTGAAACCGGAAGTTCTCCAGATACGCAGTATTTT
V gene: TRBV5-1; clone size: -; D gene: TRBD1; J gene: TRBJ2-1; CDR3 protein: CASSSEDRGTREQFF; CDR3 DNA: TGCGCCAGCAGCTCCGAGGACAGGGGCACGAGGGAGCAGTTCTTC